The entry below describes one T cell receptor (beta chain). The antigen remains unidentified. Via 5' RACE with UMI labels, TRB cDNA libraries were prepared. No DNA is given; TCRdb re-called the 5' RACE reads and lists each CDR3 protein once. This table holds tens of thousands of distinct CDR3 sequences. The sample is drawn from a study of CXCR3-negative and CXCR3-positive naive CD8 T cells. Whole-study results and caveats: Hydrophobicity of TRB CDR3s was greater in CXCR3-positive naive cells than in CXCR3-negative naive cells.

Per germline, CDR1 MNHEY and CDR2 SVGEGT. CDR3 size: 13 residues. The V gene is TRBV6-2 or TRBV6-3, the J gene TRBJ2-7. The receptor was derived from a human donor in good health. Some clones in this sample may be carry-over from other donors' samples. Sequencing used naive CXCR3+ CD8+ T cells from blood. Sample subset: CD45RO-CCR7+CD27+CD95- naive CD8+ T cells expressing CXCR3 (TNR3+). The CDR3: CASSEAGSYEQYF.